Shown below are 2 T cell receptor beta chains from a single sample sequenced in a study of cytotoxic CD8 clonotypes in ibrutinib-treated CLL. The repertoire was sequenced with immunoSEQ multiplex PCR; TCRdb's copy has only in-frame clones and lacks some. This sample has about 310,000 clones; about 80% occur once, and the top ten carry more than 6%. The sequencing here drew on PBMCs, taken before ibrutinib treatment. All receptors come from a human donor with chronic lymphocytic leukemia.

The CDR3: CASSLRLAGNSYEQYF. The CDR3 nucleotides read TGTGCCAGCAGCTTACGTCTAGCGGGCAACTCCTACGAGCAGTACTTC. The chain recombines TRBV7-8 with TRBJ2-7, with 8 bases that match TRBD2. This CDR3 has 16 residues. V shed 2 bases and J 0 bases; nucleotides not matched to a gene: 6. Germline V gene sequence: CDR1 SGHVS, CDR2 FQNEAQ.

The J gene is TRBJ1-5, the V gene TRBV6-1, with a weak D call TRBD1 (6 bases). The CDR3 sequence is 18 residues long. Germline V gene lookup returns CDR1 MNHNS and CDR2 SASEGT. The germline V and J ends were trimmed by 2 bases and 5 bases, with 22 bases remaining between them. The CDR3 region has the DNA TGTGCCAGCAGTGAATCCGACGGGGGACAAGGCAGAGATCAGCCCCAGCATTTT. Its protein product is CASSESDGGQGRDQPQHF.